The 6 T cell receptor beta chains below all came from one sample that was sequenced in a study of type 1 regulatory T cells (TCRdb year 2021). These receptors' targets are unknown. The listed sequencing device is Illumina MiSeq. TCRdb took the public reads, trimmed them with fastp at Q25, ran MiXCR for clone calling and kept in-frame beta chains. Entries are consolidated by CDR3 protein sequence, retaining the most common genes and DNA. The sample contains about 42,000 distinct CDR3 sequences, roughly an eighth of them found a single time. The ten largest clones capture around 7.5% of the sample. The sequencing input was cultured non-Tr1 T cells, either the whole culture or a sorted T cell fraction (not recorded which). This sample's cell subset or site label indicates: non-Tr1 population from the T-allo10 product. The receptor set was obtained from a human donor in good health.

This clonotype was recorded many times. The J gene is TRBJ2-5, the V gene TRBV29-1, with 10 bases fitting TRBD1. CDR3 length: 12 amino acids. Germline V gives CDR1 SQVTM, CDR2 ANQGSEA. V gave up 6 bases and J gave up 4 bases; unmatched junction bases: 2. CDR3 in amino acids: CSVDRGRETQYF. The DNA for the CDR3 is TGCAGCGTCGACAGGGGGCGAGAGACCCAGTACTTC.

This clonotype was recorded at least ten times. The gene calls are TRBV12-3 or TRBV12-4 and TRBJ2-7; 7 bases agree with TRBD2. The CDR3 runs 14 residues. V trimming: 0 bases; J trimming: 1 base; junction bases outside the gene matches: 0. CDR3 sequence: CASSLAGRSYEQYF. The CDR3 DNA reads TGTGCCAGCAGTTTAGCCGGGAGGTCCTACGAGCAGTACTTC.

This clonotype was detected a few times. The chain couples TRBV6-1 to TRBJ2-1; D unclear. The CDR3 sequence is 15 residues long. Germline assignment: CDR1 MNHNS and CDR2 SASEGT. Between the trimmed V and J ends, which lost 8 bases and 0 bases, there was a span of 14 bases. The CDR3 spells CASRAAVNSYNEQFF. CDR3 DNA: TGTGCCAGCCGGGCGGCCGTTAACTCCTACAATGAGCAGTTCTTC.

This clonotype occurred a few times. This sequence joins TRBV7-8 and TRBJ1-6; D remains ambiguous. Between the trimmed V and J ends, which lost 2 bases and 5 bases, there was a span of 7 bases. The germline V gene encodes CDR1 SGHVS and CDR2 FQNEAQ. The CDR3 consists of 14 residues. CDR3 in DNA: TGTGCCAGCAGCTTAATCGAAAATAATTCACCCCTCCACTTT. Protein product: CASSLIENNSPLHF. Drawing the rest from reference TRBV7-8 and TRBJ1-6, the complete variable domain is GAGVSQSPRYKVAKRGQDVALRCDPISGHVSLFWYQQALGQGPEFLTYFQNEAQLDKSGLPSDRFFAERPEGSVSTLKIQRTQQEDSAVYLCASSLIENNSPLHFGNGTRLTVT.

V is TRBV6-2 or TRBV6-3 and J is TRBJ2-1, with 8 bases that match TRBD2. In germline, CDR1 is MNHEY, CDR2 SVGEGT. The CDR3 extends over 15 amino acids. The ends lost 3 bases at V and 4 bases at J; junction bases unmatched: 5. Written as DNA, the CDR3 is TGTGCCAGCAGTTATACTAGCGGTCTGTACAATGAGCAGTTCTTC. As protein: CASSYTSGLYNEQFF.

This chain uses TRBV9 with TRBJ1-6; 8 nucleotides agree with TRBD1. Germline V CDR1 and CDR2: SGDLS, YYNGEE. V was pared by 3 bases and J by 5 bases, with 7 bases of the junction left unmatched. This CDR3 has 16 residues. CDR3 sequence: CASSATGASNNSPLHF. CDR3 nucleotides: TGTGCCAGCAGCGCGACAGGGGCGAGTAATAATTCACCCCTCCACTTT. The complete variable domain, with remaining parts taken from reference TRBV9 and TRBJ1-6, reads DSGVTQTPKHLITATGQRVTLRCSPRSGDLSVYWYQQSLDQGLQFLIQYYNGEERAKGNILERFSAQQFPDLHSELNLSSLELGDSALYFCASSATGASNNSPLHFGNGTRLTVT.